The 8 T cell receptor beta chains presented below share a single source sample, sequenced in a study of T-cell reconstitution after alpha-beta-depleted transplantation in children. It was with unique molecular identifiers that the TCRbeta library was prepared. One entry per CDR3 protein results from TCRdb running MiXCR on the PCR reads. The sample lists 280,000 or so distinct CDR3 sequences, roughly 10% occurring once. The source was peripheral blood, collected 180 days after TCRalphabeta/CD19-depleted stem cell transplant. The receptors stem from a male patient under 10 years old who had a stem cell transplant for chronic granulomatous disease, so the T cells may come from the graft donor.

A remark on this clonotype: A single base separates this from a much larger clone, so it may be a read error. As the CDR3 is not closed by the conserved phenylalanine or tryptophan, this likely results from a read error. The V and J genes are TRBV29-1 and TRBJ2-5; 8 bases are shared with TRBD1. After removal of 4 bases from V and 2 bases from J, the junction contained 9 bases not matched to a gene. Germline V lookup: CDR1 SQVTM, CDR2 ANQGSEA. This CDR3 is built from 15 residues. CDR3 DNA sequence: TGCAGCGTTGTTGCGGCAGGGGGCTGGCAAGAGACCCAGTACTTG. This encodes CSVVAAGGWQETQYL.

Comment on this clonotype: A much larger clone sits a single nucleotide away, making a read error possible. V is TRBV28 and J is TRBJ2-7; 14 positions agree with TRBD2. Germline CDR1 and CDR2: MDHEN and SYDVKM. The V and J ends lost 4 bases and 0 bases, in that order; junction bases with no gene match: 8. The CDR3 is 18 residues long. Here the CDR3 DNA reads TGTGCCAGCAGTTCCACTGGACTAGCGGGAGGATTCTCCTACGAGCAGTACTTC. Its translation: CASSSTGLAGGFSYEQYF. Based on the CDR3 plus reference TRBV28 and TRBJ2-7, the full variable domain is DVKVTQSSRYLVKRTGEKVFLECVQDMDHENMFWYRQDPGLGLRLIYFSYDVKMKEKGDIPEGYSVSREKKERFSLILESASTNQTSMYLCASSSTGLAGGFSYEQYFGPGTRLTVT.

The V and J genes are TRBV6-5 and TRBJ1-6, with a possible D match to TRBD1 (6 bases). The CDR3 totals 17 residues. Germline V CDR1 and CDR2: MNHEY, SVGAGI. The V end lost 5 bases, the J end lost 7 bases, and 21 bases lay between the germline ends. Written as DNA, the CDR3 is TGTGCCAGCAGTCACGCCTGGACAGTGTCCCTCAATTCACCCCTCCACTTT. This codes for CASSHAWTVSLNSPLHF.

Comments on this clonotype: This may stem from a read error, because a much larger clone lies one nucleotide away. CDR3 sequence: CSARVIHRGPETQYF. CDR3 bases: TGCAGTGCTAGAGTTATTCATAGGGGCCCAGAGACCCAGTACTTC. This chain uses TRBV20-1 with TRBJ2-5; D perhaps matches TRBD1 (5 bases). Germline assignment: CDR1 DFQATT and CDR2 SNEGSKA (reference sequence). This CDR3 has 15 amino acids. Trimming took off 1 base at V and 4 bases at J, with 16 bases between the two ends.

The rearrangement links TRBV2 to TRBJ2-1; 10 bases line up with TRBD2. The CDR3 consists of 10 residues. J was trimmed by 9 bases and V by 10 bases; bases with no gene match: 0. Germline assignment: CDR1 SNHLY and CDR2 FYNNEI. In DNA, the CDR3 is TGTGCCACTAGCGGGAGTGAGCAGTTCTTC. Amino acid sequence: CATSGSEQFF.

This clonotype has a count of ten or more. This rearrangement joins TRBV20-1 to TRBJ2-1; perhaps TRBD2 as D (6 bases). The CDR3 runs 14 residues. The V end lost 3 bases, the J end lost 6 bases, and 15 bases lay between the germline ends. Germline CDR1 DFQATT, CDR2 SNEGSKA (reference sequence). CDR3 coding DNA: TGCAGTGCTAGGGTCCCGGGAGTGGGCAATGAGCAGTTCTTC. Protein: CSARVPGVGNEQFF.

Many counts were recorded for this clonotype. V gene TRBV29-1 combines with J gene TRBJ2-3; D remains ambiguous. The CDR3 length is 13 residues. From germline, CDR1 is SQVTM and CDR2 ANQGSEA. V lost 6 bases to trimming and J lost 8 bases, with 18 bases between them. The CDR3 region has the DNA TGCAGCGTGACCCCCGGAACAGAACGTACGCAGTATTTT. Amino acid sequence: CSVTPGTERTQYF.

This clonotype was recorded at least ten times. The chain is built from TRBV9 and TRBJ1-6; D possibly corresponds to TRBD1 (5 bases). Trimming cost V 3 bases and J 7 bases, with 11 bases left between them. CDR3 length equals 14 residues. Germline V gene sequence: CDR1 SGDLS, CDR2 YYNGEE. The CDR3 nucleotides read TGTGCCAGCAGCGGGGGAGGGGTCAATTCACCCCTCCACTTT. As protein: CASSGGGVNSPLHF.